A selection of T cell receptor beta chains follows, all from one sample in a study of OX40 agonist ivuxolimab in advanced cancers. TCRdb's copy holds only in-frame clones and misses some; the assay was immunoSEQ multiplex PCR. The sample records 60,000 to 70,000 clones, around 87% being singletons. This specimen was CD4+ or CD8+ T cells sorted from blood, taken in a trial of the OX40 agonist ivuxolimab. The receptor source for this set is an adult with an advanced solid tumor such as melanoma, head and neck, liver or kidney cancer. Both conserved end residues are part of each CDR3. Each record gives: J gene, D gene, V gene, CDR3 protein. A D gene is named only where the DNA matches it firmly.

J: TRBJ2-1
D: -
V: TRBV4-3
CDR3: CASSQDQNRGQFF

J: TRBJ2-7
D: TRBD2
V: TRBV13
CDR3: CASSFGQGGNEQYF

J: TRBJ2-1
D: TRBD2
V: TRBV19
CDR3: CASSRTSGGVNEQFF

J: TRBJ1-5
D: -
V: TRBV9
CDR3: CASSVGGPGSNQPQHF

J: TRBJ1-5
D: -
V: TRBV19
CDR3: CASTQRESNQPQHF

J: TRBJ2-5
D: -
V: TRBV7-9
CDR3: CASSSPETQYF

J: TRBJ1-4
D: -
V: TRBV30
CDR3: CAWRLGGREKLFF

J: TRBJ2-1
D: -
V: TRBV2
CDR3: CASSENSAANEQFF

J: TRBJ1-5
D: TRBD1
V: TRBV19
CDR3: CASRQGTQPQHF

J: TRBJ1-2
D: -
V: TRBV28
CDR3: CASTTTLGHYGYTF

J: TRBJ2-1
D: TRBD1
V: TRBV5-4
CDR3: CASSRDRAGEQFF

J: TRBJ1-2
D: TRBD1
V: TRBV5-4
CDR3: CASRPGQTANYGYTF

J: TRBJ1-5
D: TRBD1
V: TRBV7-9
CDR3: CASSTGTGEQPQHF

J: TRBJ2-3
D: -
V: TRBV12-5
CDR3: CASGLAAVADTQYF

J: TRBJ2-2
D: -
V: TRBV28
CDR3: CASRGGTALYDTGELFF

J: TRBJ1-2
D: -
V: TRBV11-2
CDR3: CATQGTWDYGYTF

J: TRBJ2-3
D: TRBD2
V: TRBV19
CDR3: CASSISGVVTDTQYF

J: TRBJ1-5
D: TRBD1
V: TRBV27
CDR3: CASSSEGQANQPQHF

J: TRBJ2-7
D: -
V: TRBV6-5
CDR3: CASSYSDSSSYEQYF

J: TRBJ2-7
D: -
V: TRBV5-1
CDR3: CASSLGVTESHEQYF

J: TRBJ2-3
D: -
V: TRBV10-3
CDR3: CAISDRETDTQYF

J: TRBJ1-1
D: -
V: TRBV6-1
CDR3: CASAGTLEAFF

J: TRBJ1-5
D: -
V: TRBV19
CDR3: CASRTSRGNQPQHF

J: TRBJ1-6
D: -
V: TRBV6-6
CDR3: CATYGAGSSYNSPLHF

J: TRBJ2-3
D: TRBD2
V: TRBV25-1
CDR3: CASSDSSGGYTDTQYF

J: TRBJ2-5
D: -
V: TRBV5-8
CDR3: CASSLRTYQETQYF

J: TRBJ1-2
D: TRBD1
V: TRBV19
CDR3: CASSLTGDGYTF

J: TRBJ2-2
D: -
V: TRBV9
CDR3: CASSVQGRTGELFF

J: TRBJ2-1
D: -
V: TRBV7-9
CDR3: CASSLSGQLNEQFF

J: TRBJ2-5
D: -
V: TRBV5-1
CDR3: CASSLSGAPQETQYF

J: TRBJ2-5
D: TRBD1
V: TRBV9
CDR3: CASSVESHRGGTQYF

J: TRBJ2-3
D: -
V: TRBV5-1
CDR3: CASSPTQESTDTQYF

J: TRBJ1-1
D: -
V: TRBV29-1
CDR3: CSGVTGPVPPEAFF

J: TRBJ2-3
D: TRBD2
V: TRBV2
CDR3: CASVTSFTDTQYF

J: TRBJ1-5
D: -
V: TRBV11-2
CDR3: CASSLDGGQPQHF

J: TRBJ2-3
D: TRBD2
V: TRBV12-5
CDR3: CASGGLAGTDTQYF

J: TRBJ2-4
D: -
V: TRBV28
CDR3: CASRTDLAKNIQYF

J: TRBJ2-5
D: -
V: TRBV7-2
CDR3: CASSSYLAVQETQYF

J: TRBJ1-1
D: -
V: TRBV7-3
CDR3: CASSPFVSGTPGIF

J: TRBJ2-7
D: -
V: TRBV21-1
CDR3: CASSKEGIRSYEQYF

J: TRBJ2-1
D: -
V: TRBV6-1
CDR3: CASSASGYEQFF

J: TRBJ2-7
D: TRBD2
V: TRBV29-1
CDR3: CSVSLAGEGRQYF

J: TRBJ1-1
D: -
V: TRBV5-1
CDR3: CASSFVMNTEAFF

J: TRBJ2-4
D: -
V: TRBV28
CDR3: CASSLDWGQGAKNIQYF

J: TRBJ2-7
D: -
V: TRBV11-3
CDR3: CASSLRRSNYEQYF